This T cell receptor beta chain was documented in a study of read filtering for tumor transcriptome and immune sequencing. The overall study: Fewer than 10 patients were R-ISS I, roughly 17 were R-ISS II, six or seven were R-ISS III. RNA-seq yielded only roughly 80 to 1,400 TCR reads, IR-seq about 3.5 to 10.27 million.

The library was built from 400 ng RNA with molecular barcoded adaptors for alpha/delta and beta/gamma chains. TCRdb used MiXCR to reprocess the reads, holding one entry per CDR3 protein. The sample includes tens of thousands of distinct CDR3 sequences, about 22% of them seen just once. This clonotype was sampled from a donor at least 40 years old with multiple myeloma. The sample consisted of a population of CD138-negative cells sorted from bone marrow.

The CDR3 here is CSVVRAEETQYF. CDR3 nucleotides: TGCAGCGTTGTTCGCGCCGAAGAGACCCAGTACTTC. The chain couples TRBV29-1 to TRBJ2-5; D remains ambiguous. Per germline, CDR1 SQVTM and CDR2 ANQGSEA. The germline V and J ends were trimmed by 4 bases and 3 bases, with 9 bases remaining between them. The CDR3 contains 12 residues.